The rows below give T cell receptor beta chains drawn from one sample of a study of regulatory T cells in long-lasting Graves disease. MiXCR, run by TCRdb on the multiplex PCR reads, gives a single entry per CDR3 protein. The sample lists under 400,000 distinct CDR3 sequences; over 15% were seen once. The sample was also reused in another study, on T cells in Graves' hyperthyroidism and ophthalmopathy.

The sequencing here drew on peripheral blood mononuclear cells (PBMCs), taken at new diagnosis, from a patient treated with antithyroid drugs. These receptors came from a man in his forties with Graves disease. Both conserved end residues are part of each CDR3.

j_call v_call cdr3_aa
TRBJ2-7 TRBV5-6 CASSPRDNGYEQYF
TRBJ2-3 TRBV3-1 CASSQVRTGNKQYF
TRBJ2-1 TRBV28 CASNRAGVINEQFF
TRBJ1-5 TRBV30 CAWGTGDNQPQHF
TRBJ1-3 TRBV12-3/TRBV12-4 CASSLGGTSGNTIYF
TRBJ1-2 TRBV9 CASSVAIQNYGYTF
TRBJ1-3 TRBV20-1 CSARVYRESSGNTIYF
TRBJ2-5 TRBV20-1 CSLPGQTQETQYF
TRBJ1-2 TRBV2 CASMTTTGGNYGYTF
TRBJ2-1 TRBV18 CASSQGTGNEQFF
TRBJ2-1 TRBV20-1 CSALRQVVQFF
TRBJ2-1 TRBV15 CATSRQAGTGADEQSF
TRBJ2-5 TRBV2 CASAKDRVGQETQYF
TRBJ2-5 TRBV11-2 CASSLGNFVGETQYF
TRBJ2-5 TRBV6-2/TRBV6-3 CASSYSLASRETQYF